The 10 T cell receptor beta chains below come from one sample, sequenced in a study of T cell responses to AZD1222 COVID-19 vaccine. Assay used: immunoSEQ multiplex PCR; TCRdb lists only in-frame clones, some missing. The table has around 95,000 clones, roughly 89% seen once. The sequencing used peripheral blood, collected on day 0 of AZD1222 vaccination. The receptors were sampled from an adult in good health.

This clone was counted a few times. The J gene is TRBJ2-7, the V gene TRBV7-8, with 7 bases aligning to TRBD2. Germline CDR1 is SGHVS and CDR2 is FQNEAQ. V dropped 1 base and J dropped 3; count of bases not matched to a gene: 6. The CDR3 sequence is 15 residues long. CDR3: CASSLGVAGYYEQYF. The CDR3 nucleotides read TGTGCCAGCAGCTTAGGCGTAGCGGGCTACTACGAGCAGTACTTC.

J is TRBJ1-5 and V is TRBV19; D unresolved. This CDR3 is 14 amino acids long. Germline CDR1 reads LNHDA; CDR2 reads SQIVND (reference sequence). The V gene lost 5 bases and the J gene lost 2 bases, with 10 bases spanning the gap. CDR3 protein: CASSPGSGNQPQHF. CDR3 bases: TGTGCCAGTAGTCCCGGGTCTGGCAATCAGCCCCAGCATTTT.

The CDR3 bases are TGTGCCAGCAGCTCAACTAGCGGGCCCTACGAGCAGTACTTC. Protein sequence: CASSSTSGPYEQYF. The chain employs TRBV11-3 and TRBJ2-7; 9 bases align to TRBD2. The V gene's germline CDR1 is SGHNT and CDR2 YENEEA. The CDR3 contains 14 residues. V lost 4 bases and J lost 2; bases outside the gene matches: 3.

This rearrangement joins TRBV29-1 to TRBJ2-3, with D hard to call. Trimming removed 2 bases from V and 1 base from J, with 10 bases in between. The CDR3 runs 14 residues. Per the germline V gene, CDR1 is SQVTM and CDR2 is ANQGSEA. In DNA form, the CDR3 reads TGCAGCGTTGAAAAAGCGAAGGGCACAGATACGCAGTATTTT. Translation: CSVEKAKGTDTQYF.

The J gene is TRBJ1-1, the V gene TRBV6-5, with 7 bases matching TRBD1. The CDR3 loop spans 15 amino acids. CDR1 MNHEY and CDR2 SVGAGI come from the germline V gene. The V gene end was trimmed by 4 bases and the J gene end by 0 bases; junction bases not matched to a gene: 5. DNA of the CDR3: TGTGCCAGCAGTTCAACGGGACAGCTGAACACTGAAGCTTTCTTT. Its protein is CASSSTGQLNTEAFF.

The chain recombines TRBV19 with TRBJ1-1, with 7 bases lining up with TRBD1. The V segment lost 7 bases and the J segment 6 bases; nucleotides outside the gene matches: 14. This CDR3 is 15 amino acids long. Germline values: CDR1 LNHDA, CDR2 SQIVND (reference sequence). The CDR3 nucleotides read TGTGCCAGTAACCTAGGGGGCTTTGGATTGCCTGAAGCTTTCTTT. As protein: CASNLGGFGLPEAFF.

The V and J genes are TRBV19 and TRBJ2-1; 9 positions match TRBD1. In germline, CDR1 is LNHDA, CDR2 SQIVND (reference sequence). This CDR3 comprises 15 residues. The ends lost 7 bases at V and 0 bases at J; junction bases unmatched: 4. The CDR3 protein is CASKETGGSYNEQFF. The CDR3 coding sequence is TGTGCCAGTAAAGAGACAGGGGGCTCCTACAATGAGCAGTTCTTC.

The V gene is TRBV10-2, the J gene TRBJ2-7; 8 bases are shared with TRBD1. Germline trimming cut 5 bases from V and 2 bases from J; bases unmatched to any gene: 5. This CDR3 comprises 14 residues. In germline, CDR1 is WSHSY, CDR2 SAAADI. CDR3: CASSLRTGPYEQYF. The CDR3 region has the DNA TGCGCCAGCAGTTTAAGGACAGGGCCCTACGAGCAGTACTTC.

The genes are TRBV6-5 and TRBJ1-1; 9 bases are shared with TRBD1. The CDR3 contains 14 residues. V shed 6 bases, J shed 7 bases, and the junction held 9 bases outside the gene matches. Germline lookup yields CDR1 MNHEY and CDR2 SVGAGI. The DNA of the CDR3 is TGTGCCAGCAGAGGGAACAGGGGGCAGTTTGAAGCTTTCTTT. As protein: CASRGNRGQFEAFF.

V usage is TRBV6-5 and J usage is TRBJ1-1, with D possibly TRBD1 on 5 matching bases. Deletions cut 8 bases from V and 11 bases from J, with 21 bases between. Germline CDR1 MNHEY, CDR2 SVGAGI. The CDR3 loop spans 13 amino acids. CDR3 sequence reads: CASSPTAGRTAFF. In DNA, the CDR3 is TGTGCCAGCTCACCAACCGCAGGGAGGACGGCTTTCTTT.